This entry lists 11 T cell receptor beta chains sequenced from one sample in a study of blood T cell repertoires in COVID-19. Only in-frame clones appear in the TCRdb table, and some are missing; sequencing was by immunoSEQ multiplex PCR. The sample comprises about 58,000 clones, about 83% of which are singletons, and roughly 5% rests with the top ten. The sequencing input was peripheral blood. These receptors were obtained from a man aged 35 to 55 with active COVID-19.

This clone was found once. The chain uses TRBV29-1 and TRBJ1-1; a possible D gene is TRBD1 (6 bases). This CDR3 is built from 12 residues. The ends were cut back, 7 bases at V and 6 bases at J, with 15 bases in the middle. Germline lookup yields CDR1 SQVTM and CDR2 ANQGSEA. CDR3 loop: CSGGDRHAEAFF. CDR3 bases: TGCAGCGGGGGAGACAGGCACGCTGAAGCTTTCTTT.

This clone was observed a few times. The V and J genes are TRBV3-1 (or the pseudogene TRBV3-2) and TRBJ2-7; TRBD1 is a possible D gene (6 bases). The germline gives CDR1 LGHDT, CDR2 YNNKEL (reference sequence). Deletions cut 1 base from V and 3 bases from J, with 10 bases between. The CDR3 covers 14 residues. This CDR3 reads CASSQGRGYYEQYF. The CDR3 DNA reads TGTGCCAGCAGCCAAGGCAGGGGTTACTACGAGCAGTACTTC.

The chain links TRBV4-1 to TRBJ2-1; TRBD2 matches 9 bases. Trimming took 7 bases from V and 12 from J; bases not matched to a gene: 13. Germline V CDR1 and CDR2: MGHRA, YSYEKL. The CDR3 spans 14 residues. CDR3 DNA: TGCGCCAGCAAATCTAGCGGGAAGGGGTTTGGGCAGTTCTTC. Amino acids: CASKSSGKGFGQFF.

The chain carries TRBV9 and TRBJ2-7; 7 bases line up with TRBD1. There are 14 residues in the CDR3. Germline V CDR1 and CDR2: SGDLS, YYNGEE. Trimming removed 0 bases from V and 2 bases from J; junction bases left unmatched: 2. In DNA, the CDR3 is TGTGCCAGCAGCGTAGGGGACAGAACCTACGAGCAGTACTTC. This encodes CASSVGDRTYEQYF.

The chain joins TRBV4-2 to TRBJ2-7; 9 nucleotides match TRBD2. J lost 2 bases, V lost 3 bases, and 5 bases had no gene match. This CDR3 comprises 15 residues. Germline V lookup: CDR1 LGHNA, CDR2 YNFKEQ. CDR3 residues: CASSQRTSEAYEQYF. Here the CDR3 DNA reads TGTGCCAGCAGCCAGCGGACTAGCGAGGCCTACGAGCAGTACTTC.

The rearrangement uses TRBV19 and TRBJ2-7; D not certain. V gave up 5 bases and J gave up 6 bases, with 14 bases separating them. The CDR3 has 13 amino acids. Germline V gene lookup returns CDR1 LNHDA and CDR2 SQIVND (reference sequence). Written as DNA, the CDR3 is TGTGCCAGTAGTGTTGGCTCCTTGGTCGAGCAGTACTTC. The encoded protein is CASSVGSLVEQYF.

This clone was seen more than once but under ten times. The chain uses TRBV28 and TRBJ1-5; D gene ambiguous. This CDR3 spans 13 amino acids. Trimming took off 6 bases at V and 6 bases at J, with 12 bases between the two ends. The germline gives CDR1 MDHEN, CDR2 SYDVKM. The CDR3 is CASRESLGQPQHF. Here the CDR3 DNA reads TGTGCCAGCAGGGAATCTCTAGGTCAGCCCCAGCATTTT.

The chain combines TRBV27 with TRBJ1-2; unclear D gene. The CDR3 consists of 14 residues. Germline values: CDR1 MNHEY, CDR2 SMNVEV (reference sequence). V lost 3 bases and J lost 6, with 14 bases in between. Here the CDR3 reads CASSFRGHSDGYTF. DNA of the CDR3: TGTGCCAGCAGTTTCCGGGGTCACTCTGATGGCTACACCTTC.

The rearrangement joins TRBV30 to TRBJ1-2; TRBD1 is a possible D gene (6 bases). The V end was cut by 3 bases, the J end by 8 bases, with 25 bases between. This CDR3 spans 16 amino acids. The germline V gene has CDR1 GTSNPN and CDR2 SVGIG (reference sequence). The CDR3 spells CAWSPSIQGTPCGYTF. In nucleotides, the CDR3 is TGTGCCTGGAGCCCCTCGATACAGGGCACACCTTGCGGCTACACCTTC.

The rearrangement links TRBV28 to TRBJ1-3, with D perhaps matching TRBD1 (6 bases). Deletions cut 2 bases from V and 0 bases from J, with 14 bases between. Germline CDR1 is MDHEN and CDR2 is SYDVKM. The CDR3 totals 17 residues. The CDR3 DNA follows: TGTGCCAGCAGTTTAAAGCCTCCAGGGGCCTCTGGAAACACCATATATTTT. Translation: CASSLKPPGASGNTIYF.

The chain employs TRBV19 and TRBJ1-1, with TRBD1 identical over 8 bases. Germline V CDR1 and CDR2: LNHDA, SQIVND (reference sequence). This CDR3 has 14 amino acids. The V and J ends lost 8 bases and 1 base, in that order; junction bases with no gene match: 6. CDR3 coding DNA: TGTGCCAGTCGGAACAGGGGGTCGAACACTGAAGCTTTCTTT. Translated, it gives CASRNRGSNTEAFF.